This T cell receptor beta chain was profiled in a study of post-analysis software for immune sequencing data (dated by TCRdb to the mid-2010s). General notes on the study: Relapsing-remitting, secondary progressive and progressive-relapsing multiple sclerosis were recorded as disease courses, and subtype annotation was lacking for some patients. The multiple sclerosis patient repertoires were compared with 11 previously published healthy control repertoires from donors aged about 6 to 26 years. A subset of samples was prepared in parallel using single-end sample barcoding, then pooled and co-amplified after Illumina adapter ligation.

Reading the label with the study, this specimen's time point is: second blood draw from one MS patient after hematopoietic stem cell transplantation. To demonstrate the VDJtools post-analysis software, the study profiled TCR beta repertoires from the peripheral blood of 13 young patients with multiple sclerosis. Multiple sclerosis patients were children and adolescents aged roughly 6 to 15 years. Sequences GTSNPN (CDR1) and SVGIG (CDR2) are obtained from the germline V gene (reference sequence). The CDR3, from cysteine to phenylalanine, totals 14 residues. Of the read, only the CDR3 DNA is kept; its 42 bases are in frame from base 1. The full study reports these points: The control group was slightly older than the multiple sclerosis patient group. Patients showed significantly higher frequencies than controls for about 5 TRBV segments, among them TRBV5-6, TRBV5-1 and TRBV20-1. Direct clustering with F measure showed strong co-clustering of samples prepared in the same batch, prompting a batch-effect correction. Significantly lower normalized Chao1 diversity was found in multiple sclerosis patients than in controls, suggesting substantial peripheral T-cell clonal expansion.

Worth noting for this clonotype: Its antigen target is currently unknown. A read error may account for a junction end that differs from germline.

The library was obtained by PCR. The sample was run on an Illumina HiSeq 2500. Unique molecular identifiers were incorporated into TCR beta cDNA libraries to reduce PCR and sequencing biases. Approximately 500,000 cDNA molecules were obtained per 1 to 10 million input T cells, so each molecule approximated one T cell. The patient libraries were prepared and sequenced using the same protocol as the earlier healthy control dataset. Samples belonging to the same batch were prepared together, multiplexed and sequenced on a shared HiSeq lane. As for the authors' bioinformatics: Raw barcoded reads were processed with MIGEC, discarding single-read molecular identifier groups before consensus assembly and CDR3 extraction. VDJtools was used for post-analysis of the clonotype tables, with diversity normalized by down-sampling every dataset to the smallest sample size. To correct batch-related cross-sample contamination, repertoire overlap clustering matched CDR3 amino acid sequences but not nucleotide sequences. TCRdb took the public reads, trimmed them with fastp at Q25, ran MiXCR for clone calling and kept in-frame beta chains. Each record represents a unique CDR3 protein, reported with the most common genes and DNA among its rows. The V and J calls reflect TCRdb's pipeline rather than the authors' work. Counted in this sample were 150,000 to 200,000 distinct CDR3 sequences; approximately 35% of them appeared once. The ten largest clones take up approximately 30% of the sample.

The sequence joins TRBV30 to TRBJ2-2, with no reliable assignment of the D segment. The TCR comes from a girl between 10 and 17 years old with multiple sclerosis. Donor details come from another sample of the same person, matched by shared clones. The specimen comprised blood, sampled after autologous hematopoietic stem cell transplantation. The CDR3 loop reads CAWSVVPNTGELFF. The sequenced DNA is TGTGCCTGGAGTGTGGTCCCGAACACTGGGGAGCTGTTTTTT.